The 22 T cell receptor beta chains presented below share a single source sample, sequenced in a study of blood T cells in healthy people across ages. The second PCR ran about 7 to 12 cycles with a sample-barcoded 5' primer and J-beta primers. MiXCR was run by TCRdb on the 5' RACE reads, yielding one entry per CDR3 protein. The table records more than 1 million distinct CDR3 sequences, more than 40% of them present only once. The material sequenced was blood. These receptors all stem from a woman aged 55-75 years in good health.

This clonotype was seen only once. This sequence joins TRBV9 and TRBJ2-5, with 12 positions matching TRBD2. V was pared by 3 bases and J by 11 bases, with 11 bases of the junction left unmatched. The germline V gene encodes CDR1 SGDLS and CDR2 YYNGEE. This CDR3 has 15 amino acids. The CDR3 is CASSATSGRVGEQYF. The CDR3 nucleotides are TGTGCCAGCAGCGCGACTAGCGGGAGAGTCGGTGAGCAGTACTTC.

This clonotype appeared a few times. V and J are TRBV7-9 and TRBJ2-1; D uncertain. CDR3 size: 15 residues. The V and J ends lost 4 bases and 0 bases respectively, with 10 bases between them. Germline V gene data show CDR1 as SEHNR and CDR2 as FQNEAQ (reference sequence). CDR3: CASSSDFYSYNEQFF. Here the CDR3 DNA reads TGTGCCAGCAGCTCCGACTTTTACTCCTACAATGAGCAGTTCTTC.

The table lists this clonotype with a few counts. The CDR3 nucleotides read TGCAGTGCTAGAGGCCCCGGGACTAGCGGGAGTGGGTACGAGCAGTACTTC. It is translated as CSARGPGTSGSGYEQYF. The genes are TRBV20-1 and TRBJ2-7; TRBD2 agrees at 14 bases. Germline V gives CDR1 DFQATT, CDR2 SNEGSKA (reference sequence). With V trimmed by 1 base and J by 4 bases, 9 bases remained unmatched. The CDR3 length is 17 residues.

The chain is built from TRBV11-2 and TRBJ2-5; D gene unclear. Trimming shortened V by 1 base and J by 7 bases, and 10 bases separated the two germline ends. CDR3 length: 13 residues. CDR1 SGHAT and CDR2 FQNNGV come from the germline V gene. The CDR3 bases are TGTGCCAGCAGCTTAGTAGGCACCGGGACCCAGTACTTC. Protein sequence: CASSLVGTGTQYF.

This rearrangement joins TRBV20-1 to TRBJ2-7, with TRBD2 matching 10 bases. CDR3 length: 14 amino acids. Germline CDR1 DFQATT, CDR2 SNEGSKA (reference sequence). V trimming: 5 bases; J trimming: 1 base; junction bases outside the gene matches: 5. The CDR3 spells CSARGTSVSYEQYF. The DNA of the CDR3 is TGCAGTGCTCGCGGGACTAGCGTTTCCTACGAGCAGTACTTC.

This CDR3 is CSALQGTPTREAFF. The CDR3 DNA is TGCAGCGCTTTACAGGGGACCCCTACACGGGAAGCTTTCTTT. The chain has TRBV29-1 and TRBJ1-1; 7 positions match TRBD1. The ends lost 7 bases at V and 8 bases at J; junction bases unmatched: 16. Germline CDR1 and CDR2: SQVTM and ANQGSEA. CDR3 length equals 14 residues.

This clonotype was recorded a few times. The rearrangement uses TRBV5-1 and TRBJ1-2; D is uncertain. Looked up from germline, CDR1 is SGHRS and CDR2 is YFSETQ. This CDR3 has 13 amino acids. Trimming took 1 base from V and 1 from J, leaving 5 bases between them. The CDR3 DNA reads TGCGCCAGCAGCTTGACCAGTAACTATGGCTACACCTTC. It specifies CASSLTSNYGYTF. Complete variable domain (other parts from reference TRBV5-1 and TRBJ1-2): KAGVTQTPRYLIKTRGQQVTLSCSPISGHRSVSWYQQTPGQGLQFLFEYFSETQRNKGNFPGRFSGRQFSNSRSEMNVSTLELGDSALYLCASSLTSNYGYTFGSGTRLTVV.

With regard to this clonotype: The junction does not match germline at one end; this may be a read error. The chain uses TRBV20-1 and TRBJ2-5; TRBD2 might be the D (6 bases). CDR3 length: 15 amino acids. Germline lookup yields CDR1 DFQATT and CDR2 SNEGSKA (reference sequence). In nucleotides, the CDR3 is TGCAGTGCTAGAGATGCACTAGCAGTACAAGAGACCCGGTACTTC. Translating gives CSARDALAVQETRYF.

To note about this clonotype: The junction departs from germline at one end; a sequencing error may be responsible. This chain uses TRBV27 with TRBJ2-2, with 7 bases aligning to TRBD1. Per germline, CDR1 MNHEY and CDR2 SMNVEV (reference sequence). The CDR3 runs 15 residues. The CDR3 DNA follows: TGTGCCAGCAGTTTGGGACAGTTCACATCCGGGGAGTTGTTTTTT. This translates into CASSLGQFTSGELFF.

This clonotype was seen a handful of times. This chain connects TRBV27 to TRBJ2-3, with TRBD1 as a possible D gene (6 bases). The CDR3 runs 16 residues. Trimming took 0 bases from V and 1 from J, leaving 11 bases between them. Germline V gene sequence: CDR1 MNHEY, CDR2 SMNVEV (reference sequence). CDR3 in DNA: TGTGCCAGCAGTTTATCGAGGGCAGGGGGCACAGATACGCAGTATTTT. Protein: CASSLSRAGGTDTQYF.

The chain couples TRBV11-3 to TRBJ2-5, with 10 bases fitting TRBD2. This CDR3 region has 17 residues. Germline CDR1 reads SGHNT; CDR2 reads YENEEA. V was pared by 1 base and J by 1 base, with 6 bases of the junction left unmatched. Here the CDR3 DNA reads TGTGCCAGCAGCTTAGGGGTTAGCGGGAGGACCCAAGAGACCCAGTACTTC. Amino acid sequence: CASSLGVSGRTQETQYF.

This clonotype was observed many times. This chain uses TRBV29-1 with TRBJ2-3; no reliable D call. The CDR3 contains 13 residues. The V and J ends lost 7 bases and 2 bases respectively, with 13 bases between them. Germline V gene lookup returns CDR1 SQVTM and CDR2 ANQGSEA. The CDR3 loop reads CSAYGANTDTQYF. The CDR3 DNA sequence: TGCAGCGCCTACGGAGCTAACACAGATACGCAGTATTTT.

The chain recombines TRBV20-1 with TRBJ2-1; the D is unclear. The CDR3 runs 13 residues. Between the trimmed V and J ends, which lost 2 bases and 9 bases, there was a span of 14 bases. The V gene's germline CDR1 is DFQATT and CDR2 SNEGSKA (reference sequence). This chain's CDR3 is CSARSPLSREQFF. The DNA of the CDR3 is TGCAGTGCTAGATCCCCCCTTAGCCGTGAGCAGTTCTTC.

The chain uses TRBV12-3 or TRBV12-4 and TRBJ1-3; unclear D gene. Trimming took 2 bases from V and 2 from J, leaving 7 bases between them. CDR3 length equals 14 residues. The DNA of the CDR3 is TGTGCCAGCAGTTTATTCAGTGCTGGAAACACCATATATTTT. Translation: CASSLFSAGNTIYF.

As regards this clonotype: Just one base apart from a much larger clone, this may be a read error. This sequence joins TRBV7-2 and TRBJ2-5, with D perhaps TRBD1 (6 bases). The ends were cut back, 2 bases at V and 11 bases at J, with 15 bases in the middle. CDR1 and CDR2 (germline): SGHTA, FQGNSA. CDR3 length: 13 residues. The DNA of the CDR3 is TGTGCCAGCAGCTTAAGACAGGCCAATGAGCAGTACTTC. Translation: CASSLRQANEQYF.

The chain is built from TRBV2 and TRBJ2-1; D uncertain. The CDR3 is 14 amino acids. Germline CDR1 SNHLY, CDR2 FYNNEI. Trimming removed 6 bases from V and 4 bases from J, with 13 bases in between. CDR3 nucleotides: TGTGCCAGCAGAAAACTCGCCGGGTACAATGAGCAGTTCTTC. This codes for CASRKLAGYNEQFF.

This clonotype has more than one count but fewer than ten. The CDR3 DNA follows: TGTGCCACAGCGGGAGGATTTCCCTTGGACCAAGAGACCCAGTACTTC. Translating it yields CATAGGFPLDQETQYF. The chain uses TRBV10-3 and TRBJ2-5; 9 bases agree with TRBD2. The germline V gene encodes CDR1 ENHRY and CDR2 SYGVKD. The CDR3 covers 16 residues. J lost 0 bases, V lost 10 bases, and 12 bases had no gene match.

This clonotype was found a few times. This chain joins TRBV24-1 and TRBJ2-1, with 12 bases fitting TRBD2. Germline V lookup: CDR1 KGHDR, CDR2 SFDVKD. J lost 5 bases, V lost 2 bases, and 0 bases had no gene match. This CDR3 is 15 amino acids long. The CDR3 region has the DNA TGTGCCACCAGTGATTGGACTAGCGGGGACAATGAGCAGTTCTTC. Translated, it gives CATSDWTSGDNEQFF.

This chain connects TRBV7-3 to TRBJ2-1; a weak D match, TRBD2 (5 bases). The CDR3 consists of 13 residues. The V end was cut by 3 bases, the J end by 8 bases, with 11 bases between. Germline V gives CDR1 SGHTA, CDR2 FQGTGA. CDR3 region: CASSLGGRYEQFF. CDR3 coding DNA: TGTGCCAGCAGCTTGGGCGGGCGGTATGAGCAGTTCTTC.

This chain connects TRBV20-1 to TRBJ2-5; D ambiguous. This CDR3 has 13 amino acids. The germline V gene has CDR1 DFQATT and CDR2 SNEGSKA (reference sequence). With 4 bases removed from V and 2 bases from J, the gap between germline ends came to 11 bases. The CDR3 DNA sequence: TGCAGTGCTATAATTCACAGTCAAGAGACCCAGTACTTC. Translating gives CSAIIHSQETQYF.

The chain is built from TRBV7-2 and TRBJ1-6; 7 bases align to TRBD1. Germline V CDR1 and CDR2: SGHTA, FQGNSA. With 5 bases clipped from V and 4 bases from J, the junction kept 5 bases outside the gene matches. The CDR3 extends over 15 amino acids. This CDR3 reads CASSQSQGYNSPLHF. CDR3 nucleotide sequence: TGTGCCAGCAGCCAATCACAGGGGTATAATTCACCCCTCCACTTT. Full variable domain (rest looked up from reference TRBV7-2 and TRBJ1-6): GAGVSQSPSNKVTEKGKDVELRCDPISGHTALYWYRQSLGQGLEFLIYFQGNSAPDKSGLPSDRFSAERTGGSVSTLTIQRTQQEDSAVYLCASSQSQGYNSPLHFGNGTRLTVT.

With regard to this clonotype: Germline and junction disagree at one end, which may indicate a read error. This chain links TRBV7-8 with TRBJ1-1, with TRBD1 as a possible D gene (5 bases). The CDR3 length is 14 residues. Germline-derived CDR1 and CDR2 are SGHVS and FQNEAQ. CDR3 bases: TGTACCAGCAGCCGATCGGGCTCAGGGATAGGGGCTTTCTTT. Its protein product is CTSSRSGSGIGAFF.